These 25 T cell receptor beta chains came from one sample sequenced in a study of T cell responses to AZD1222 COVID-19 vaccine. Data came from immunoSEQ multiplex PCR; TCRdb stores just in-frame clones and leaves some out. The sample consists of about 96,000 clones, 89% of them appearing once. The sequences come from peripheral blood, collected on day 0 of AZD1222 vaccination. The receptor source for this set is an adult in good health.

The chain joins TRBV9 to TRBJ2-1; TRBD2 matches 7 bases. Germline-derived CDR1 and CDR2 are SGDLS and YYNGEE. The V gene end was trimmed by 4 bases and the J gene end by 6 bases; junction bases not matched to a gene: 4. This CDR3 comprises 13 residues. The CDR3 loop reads CASSSGGGNEQFF. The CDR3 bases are TGTGCCAGCAGCTCCGGCGGGGGCAATGAGCAGTTCTTC.

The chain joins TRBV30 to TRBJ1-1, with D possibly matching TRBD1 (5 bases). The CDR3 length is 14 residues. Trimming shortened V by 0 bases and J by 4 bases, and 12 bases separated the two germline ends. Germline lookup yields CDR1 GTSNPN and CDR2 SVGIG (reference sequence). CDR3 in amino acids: CAWSVLVGGTEAFF. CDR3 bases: TGTGCCTGGAGTGTATTAGTGGGGGGCACTGAAGCTTTCTTT. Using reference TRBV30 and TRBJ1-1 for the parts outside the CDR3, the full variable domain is SQTIHQWPATLVQPVGSPLSLECTVEGTSNPNLYWYRQAAGRGLQLLFYSVGIGQISSEVPQNLSASRPQDRQFILSSKKLLLSDSGFYLCAWSVLVGGTEAFFGQGTRLTVV.

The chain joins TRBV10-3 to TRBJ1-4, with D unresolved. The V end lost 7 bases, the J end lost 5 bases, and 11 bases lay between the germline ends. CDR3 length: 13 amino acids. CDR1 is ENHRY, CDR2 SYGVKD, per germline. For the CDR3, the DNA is TGTGCCATCACCCCGGAGGCAAATGAAAAACTGTTTTTT. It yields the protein CAITPEANEKLFF.

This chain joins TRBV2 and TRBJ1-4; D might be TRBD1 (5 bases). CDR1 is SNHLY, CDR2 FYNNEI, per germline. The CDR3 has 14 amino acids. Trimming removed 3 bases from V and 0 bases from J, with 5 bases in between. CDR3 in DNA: TGTGCCAGCAGTGACAGGGCAACTAATGAAAAACTGTTTTTT. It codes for CASSDRATNEKLFF.

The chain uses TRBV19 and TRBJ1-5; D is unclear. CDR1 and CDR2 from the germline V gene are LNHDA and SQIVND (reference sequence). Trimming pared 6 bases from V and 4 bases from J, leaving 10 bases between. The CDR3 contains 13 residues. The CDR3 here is CASRTAENQPQHF. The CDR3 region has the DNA TGTGCCAGTAGGACGGCGGAGAATCAGCCCCAGCATTTT.

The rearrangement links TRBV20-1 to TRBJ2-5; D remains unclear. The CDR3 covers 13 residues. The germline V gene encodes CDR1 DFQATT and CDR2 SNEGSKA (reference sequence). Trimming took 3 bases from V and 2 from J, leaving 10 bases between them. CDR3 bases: TGCAGTGCTAGTTTATCAGTTCAAGAGACCCAGTACTTC. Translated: CSASLSVQETQYF.

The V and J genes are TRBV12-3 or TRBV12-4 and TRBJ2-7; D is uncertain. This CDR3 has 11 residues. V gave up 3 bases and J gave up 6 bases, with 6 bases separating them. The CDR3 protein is CASSLMGEQYF. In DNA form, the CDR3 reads TGTGCCAGCAGTTTGATGGGCGAGCAGTACTTC.

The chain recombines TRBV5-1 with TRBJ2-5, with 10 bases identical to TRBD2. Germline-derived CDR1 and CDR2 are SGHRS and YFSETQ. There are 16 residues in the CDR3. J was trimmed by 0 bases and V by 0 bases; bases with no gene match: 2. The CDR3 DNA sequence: TGCGCCAGCAGCTTGGTCGGGACTAGCGACCAAGAGACCCAGTACTTC. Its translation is CASSLVGTSDQETQYF.

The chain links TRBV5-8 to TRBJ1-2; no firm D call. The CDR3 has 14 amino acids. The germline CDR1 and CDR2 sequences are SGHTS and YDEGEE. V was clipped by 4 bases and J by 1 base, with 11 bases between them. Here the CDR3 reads CASSLDILNYGYTF. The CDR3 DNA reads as TGTGCCAGCAGCCTCGACATACTTAACTATGGCTACACCTTC.

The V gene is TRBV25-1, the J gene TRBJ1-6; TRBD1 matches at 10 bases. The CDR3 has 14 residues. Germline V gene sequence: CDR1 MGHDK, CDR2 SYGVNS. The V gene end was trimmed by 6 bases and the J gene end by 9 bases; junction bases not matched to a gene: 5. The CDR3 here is CASRAGTGASPLHF. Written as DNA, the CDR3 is TGTGCCAGCAGGGCCGGGACAGGGGCTTCACCCCTCCACTTT.

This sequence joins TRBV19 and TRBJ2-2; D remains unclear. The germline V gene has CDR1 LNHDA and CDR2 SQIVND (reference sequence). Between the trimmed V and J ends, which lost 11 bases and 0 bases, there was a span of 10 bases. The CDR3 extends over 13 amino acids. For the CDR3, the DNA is TGTGCCGCGGTCGACGCGAACACCGGGGAGCTGTTTTTT. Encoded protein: CAAVDANTGELFF.

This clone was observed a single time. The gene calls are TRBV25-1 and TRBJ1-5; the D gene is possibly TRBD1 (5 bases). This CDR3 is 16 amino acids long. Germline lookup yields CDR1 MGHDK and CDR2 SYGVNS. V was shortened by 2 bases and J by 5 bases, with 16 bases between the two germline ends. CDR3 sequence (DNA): TGTGCCAGCAGTGAAAGGGAGGGGATTTCGGATCAGCCCCAGCATTTT. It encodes CASSEREGISDQPQHF.

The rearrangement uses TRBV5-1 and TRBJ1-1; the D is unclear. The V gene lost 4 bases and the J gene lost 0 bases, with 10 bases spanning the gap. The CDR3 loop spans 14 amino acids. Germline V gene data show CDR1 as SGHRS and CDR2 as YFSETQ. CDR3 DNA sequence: TGCGCCAGCAGCCTACACATTCTGAACACTGAAGCTTTCTTT. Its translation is CASSLHILNTEAFF.

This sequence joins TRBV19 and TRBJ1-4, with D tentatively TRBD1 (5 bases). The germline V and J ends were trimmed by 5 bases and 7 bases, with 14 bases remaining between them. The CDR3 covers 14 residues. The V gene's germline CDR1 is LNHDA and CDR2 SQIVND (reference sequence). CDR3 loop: CASSSGTNSEKLFF. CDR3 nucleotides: TGTGCCAGTAGTTCGGGGACCAATTCTGAAAAACTGTTTTTT.

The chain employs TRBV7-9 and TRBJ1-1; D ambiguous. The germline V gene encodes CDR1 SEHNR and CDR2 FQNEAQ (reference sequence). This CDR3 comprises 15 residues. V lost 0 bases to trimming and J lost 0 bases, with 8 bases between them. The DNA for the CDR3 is TGTGCCAGCAGCTTAGCGGGCCTTATGAACACTGAAGCTTTCTTT. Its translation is CASSLAGLMNTEAFF.

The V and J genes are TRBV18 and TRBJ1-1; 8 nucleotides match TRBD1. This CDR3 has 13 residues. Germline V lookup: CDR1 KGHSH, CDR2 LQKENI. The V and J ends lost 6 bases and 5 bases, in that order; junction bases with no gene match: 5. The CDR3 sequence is CASSWQGATEAFF. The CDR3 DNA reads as TGTGCCAGCTCCTGGCAGGGGGCGACTGAAGCTTTCTTT.

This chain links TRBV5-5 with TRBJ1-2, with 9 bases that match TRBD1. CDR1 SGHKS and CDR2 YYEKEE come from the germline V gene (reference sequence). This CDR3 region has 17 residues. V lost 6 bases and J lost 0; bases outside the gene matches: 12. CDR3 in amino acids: CASTQWGQGGPNYGYTF. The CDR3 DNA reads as TGTGCCAGCACTCAGTGGGGACAGGGCGGCCCTAACTATGGCTACACCTTC. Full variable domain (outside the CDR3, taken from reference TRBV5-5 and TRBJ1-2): DAGVTQSPTHLIKTRGQQVTLRCSPISGHKSVSWYQQVLGQGPQFIFQYYEKEERGRGNFPDRFSARQFPNYSSELNVNALLLGDSALYLCASTQWGQGGPNYGYTFGSGTRLTVV.

DNA of the CDR3: TGTGCCAGCAGCCCCGGGACAGTCCAAGAGACCCAGTACTTC. Translating gives CASSPGTVQETQYF. The chain uses TRBV7-9 and TRBJ2-5; 7 bases fit TRBD1. This CDR3 has 14 amino acids. The V segment lost 5 bases and the J segment 1 base; nucleotides outside the gene matches: 4. Germline V gene data show CDR1 as SEHNR and CDR2 as FQNEAQ (reference sequence). The whole variable domain, remainder taken from reference TRBV7-9 and TRBJ2-5, is DTGVSQNPRHKITKRGQNVTFRCDPISEHNRLYWYRQTLGQGPEFLTYFQNEAQLEKSRLLSDRFSAERPKGSFSTLEIQRTEQGDSAMYLCASSPGTVQETQYFGPGTRLLVL.

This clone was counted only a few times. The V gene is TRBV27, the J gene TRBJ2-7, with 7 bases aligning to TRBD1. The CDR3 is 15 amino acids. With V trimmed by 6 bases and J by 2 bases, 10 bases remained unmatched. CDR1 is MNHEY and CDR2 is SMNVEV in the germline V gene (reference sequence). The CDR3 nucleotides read TGTGCCAGCAGCTCCGGTTACGGACAGGCCTACGAGCAGTACTTC. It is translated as CASSSGYGQAYEQYF.

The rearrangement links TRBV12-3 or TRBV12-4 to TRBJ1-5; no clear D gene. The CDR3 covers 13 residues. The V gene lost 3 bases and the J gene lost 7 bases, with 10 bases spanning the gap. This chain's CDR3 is CASSLNGDQPQHF. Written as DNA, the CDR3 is TGTGCCAGCAGTTTGAACGGAGACCAGCCCCAGCATTTT.

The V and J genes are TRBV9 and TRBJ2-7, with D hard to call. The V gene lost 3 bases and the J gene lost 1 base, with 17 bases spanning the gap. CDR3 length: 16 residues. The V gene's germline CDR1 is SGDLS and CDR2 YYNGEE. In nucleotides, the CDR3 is TGTGCCAGCAGCGCGCGCGCCGGCTTAAAGTCCTACGAGCAGTACTTC. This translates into CASSARAGLKSYEQYF.

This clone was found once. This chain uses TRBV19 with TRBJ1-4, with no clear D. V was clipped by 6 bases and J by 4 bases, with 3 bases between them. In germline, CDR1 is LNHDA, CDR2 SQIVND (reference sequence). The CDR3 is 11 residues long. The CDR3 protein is CASRGNEKLFF. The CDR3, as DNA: TGTGCCAGTAGGGGTAATGAAAAACTGTTTTTT.

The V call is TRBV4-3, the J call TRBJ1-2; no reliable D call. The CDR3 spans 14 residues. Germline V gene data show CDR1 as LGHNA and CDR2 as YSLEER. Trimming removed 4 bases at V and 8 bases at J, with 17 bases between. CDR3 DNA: TGCGCCAGCAGCCCGGACGGGAACCCGATCGGCTACACCTTC. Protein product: CASSPDGNPIGYTF.

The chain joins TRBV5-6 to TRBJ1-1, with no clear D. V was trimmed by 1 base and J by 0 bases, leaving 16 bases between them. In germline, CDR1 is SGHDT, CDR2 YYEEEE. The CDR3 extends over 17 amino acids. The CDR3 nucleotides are TGTGCCAGCAGCTTGTACCCAATATGGCCAATGAACACTGAAGCTTTCTTT. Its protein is CASSLYPIWPMNTEAFF.

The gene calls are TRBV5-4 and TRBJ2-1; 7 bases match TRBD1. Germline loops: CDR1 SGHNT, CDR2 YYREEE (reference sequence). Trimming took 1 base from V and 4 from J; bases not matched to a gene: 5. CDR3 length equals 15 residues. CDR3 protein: CASSLQTGDYNEQFF. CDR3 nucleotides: TGTGCCAGCAGCTTGCAAACAGGGGATTACAATGAGCAGTTCTTC.